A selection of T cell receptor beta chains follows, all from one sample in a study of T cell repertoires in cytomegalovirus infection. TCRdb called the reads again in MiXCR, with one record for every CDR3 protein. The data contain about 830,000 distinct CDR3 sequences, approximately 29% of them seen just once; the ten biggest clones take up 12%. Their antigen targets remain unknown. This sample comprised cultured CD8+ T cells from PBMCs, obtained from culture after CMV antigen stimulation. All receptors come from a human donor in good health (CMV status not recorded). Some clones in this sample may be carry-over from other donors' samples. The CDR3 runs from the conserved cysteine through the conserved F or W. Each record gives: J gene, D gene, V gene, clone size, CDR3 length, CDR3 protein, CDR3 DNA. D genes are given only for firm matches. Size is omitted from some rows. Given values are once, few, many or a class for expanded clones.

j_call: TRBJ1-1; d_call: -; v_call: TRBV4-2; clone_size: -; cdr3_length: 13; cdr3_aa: CASSQGRRAEAFF; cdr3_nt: TGTGCCAGCAGCCAAGGGCGACGGGCTGAAGCTTTCTTT
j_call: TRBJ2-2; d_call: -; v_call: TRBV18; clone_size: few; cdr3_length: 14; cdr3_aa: CASSPPGVTGELFF; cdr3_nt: TGTGCCAGCTCGCCACCGGGGGTTACCGGGGAGCTGTTTTTT
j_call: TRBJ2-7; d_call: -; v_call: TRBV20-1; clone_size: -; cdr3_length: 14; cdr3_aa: CSAREPGPQSEQYF; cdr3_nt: TGCAGTGCTAGGGAACCGGGTCCTCAAAGCGAGCAGTACTTC
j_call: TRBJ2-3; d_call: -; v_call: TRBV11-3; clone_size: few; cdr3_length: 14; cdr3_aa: CASSLRGETDTQYF; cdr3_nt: TGTGCCAGCAGCTTACGCGGGGAGACAGATACGCAGTATTTT
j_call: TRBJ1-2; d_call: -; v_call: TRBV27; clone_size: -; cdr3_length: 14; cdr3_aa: CASSQQTPLDGYTF; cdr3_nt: TGTGCCAGCAGTCAACAGACCCCCCTCGATGGCTACACCTTC
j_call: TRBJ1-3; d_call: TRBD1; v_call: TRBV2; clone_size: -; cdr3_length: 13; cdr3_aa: CASWTGSGNTIYF; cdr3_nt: TGTGCCAGCTGGACAGGGAGTGGAAACACCATATATTTT
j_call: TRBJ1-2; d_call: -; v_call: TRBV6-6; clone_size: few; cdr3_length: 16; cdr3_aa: CASSTQDGASRYGYTF; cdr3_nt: TGTGCCAGCAGTACCCAGGACGGTGCGTCCCGGTATGGCTACACCTTC
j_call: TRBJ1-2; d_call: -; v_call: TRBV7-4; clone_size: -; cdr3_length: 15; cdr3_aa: CASSFWKGSTDGYTF; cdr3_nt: TGTGCCAGCAGCTTCTGGAAGGGATCAACGGATGGCTACACCTTC
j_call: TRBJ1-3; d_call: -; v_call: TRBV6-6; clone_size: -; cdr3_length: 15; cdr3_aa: CASTPNPYSGNTIYF; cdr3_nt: TGTGCCAGCACCCCTAACCCCTACTCTGGAAACACCATATATTTT
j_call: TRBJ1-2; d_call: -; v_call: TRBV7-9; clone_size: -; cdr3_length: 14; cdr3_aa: CASSLTALDHGYTF; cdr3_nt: TGTGCCAGCAGCTTAACCGCCTTGGACCATGGCTACACCTTC
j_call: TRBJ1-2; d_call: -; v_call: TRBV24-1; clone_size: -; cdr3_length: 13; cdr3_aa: CATSDGYRYGYTF; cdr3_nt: TGTGCCACCAGTGATGGTTACAGGTATGGCTACACCTTC